This entry lists 5 T cell receptor beta chains sequenced from one sample in a study of shared T cell receptors in the human thymus. The protocol was immunoSEQ multiplex PCR, while the TCRdb copy is restricted to in-frame clones and leaves out a portion. This table has about 380,000 clones, just under 95% appearing once. The sample was thymocytes. These receptors were collected from a human donor.

The chain carries TRBV7-2 and TRBJ1-1; unclear D gene. V was cut by 3 bases and J by 6 bases, with 2 bases left in between. The CDR3 has 10 residues. Germline V gives CDR1 SGHTA, CDR2 FQGNSA. CDR3: CASSFPEAFF. DNA of the CDR3: TGTGCCAGCAGCTTTCCTGAAGCTTTCTTT. The whole variable domain, filled in from reference TRBV7-2 and TRBJ1-1, reads GAGVSQSPSNKVTEKGKDVELRCDPISGHTALYWYRQSLGQGLEFLIYFQGNSAPDKSGLPSDRFSAERTGGSVSTLTIQRTQQEDSAVYLCASSFPEAFFGQGTRLTVV.

The V and J genes are TRBV19 and TRBJ2-2; 14 bases match TRBD2. The V gene's germline CDR1 is LNHDA and CDR2 SQIVND (reference sequence). The CDR3 covers 16 residues. V was pared by 6 bases and J by 5 bases, with 5 bases of the junction left unmatched. CDR3 amino acids: CASSGLAGGLTGELFF. CDR3 bases: TGTGCCAGTAGCGGACTAGCGGGAGGTTTAACCGGGGAGCTGTTTTTT.

The rearrangement uses TRBV28 and TRBJ1-1; D remains ambiguous. CDR3 size: 14 residues. From germline, CDR1 is MDHEN and CDR2 SYDVKM. Trimming left V 8 bases short and J 4 bases short, with 17 bases between. This chain's CDR3 is CASGEGSWSTEAFF. CDR3 DNA sequence: TGTGCCAGCGGCGAAGGGTCCTGGAGCACTGAAGCTTTCTTT.

This clone has more than one count but fewer than ten. The chain carries TRBV9 and TRBJ2-5, with 9 nucleotides matching TRBD2. Germline V gene lookup returns CDR1 SGDLS and CDR2 YYNGEE. The ends lost 0 bases at V and 5 bases at J; junction bases unmatched: 8. The CDR3 loop spans 16 amino acids. CDR3 sequence reads: CASSVGGGRVRETQYF. CDR3 bases: TGTGCCAGCAGCGTAGGAGGCGGGAGGGTTCGGGAGACCCAGTACTTC. Full variable domain (outside the CDR3, taken from reference TRBV9 and TRBJ2-5): DSGVTQTPKHLITATGQRVTLRCSPRSGDLSVYWYQQSLDQGLQFLIQYYNGEERAKGNILERFSAQQFPDLHSELNLSSLELGDSALYFCASSVGGGRVRETQYFGPGTRLLVL.

The chain carries TRBV25-1 and TRBJ1-2; D perhaps matches TRBD1 (5 bases). The CDR3 loop spans 14 amino acids. V was trimmed by 2 bases and J by 8 bases, leaving 15 bases between them. Germline values: CDR1 MGHDK, CDR2 SYGVNS. CDR3 DNA: TGTGCCAGCAGTGAACTCTGGGGCCCCAGGGGCTACACCTTC. It specifies CASSELWGPRGYTF.